Shown below are 27 T cell receptor beta chains from a single sample sequenced in a study of blood T cell repertoires in COVID-19. Assay: immunoSEQ multiplex PCR; the TCRdb copy retains only in-frame clones and omits some. The table records some 400,000 clones, roughly 86% of them present only once. The sequenced material came from PBMCs or T cells enriched from blood (not recorded which). These receptors all stem from a man aged 25 to 45 who had recovered from COVID-19.

This clone appeared a few times. The CDR3 DNA reads TGTGCCAGCAGTTTGAGCAGGGCAACTGAAGCTTTCTTT. This codes for CASSLSRATEAFF. The rearrangement joins TRBV12-3 or TRBV12-4 to TRBJ1-1, with D possibly being TRBD1 (5 bases). The V gene lost 3 bases and the J gene lost 5 bases, with 10 bases spanning the gap. This CDR3 comprises 13 residues.

The rearrangement links TRBV10-3 to TRBJ1-1; 7 bases are a match to TRBD1. Germline assignment: CDR1 ENHRY and CDR2 SYGVKD. This CDR3 is built from 17 residues. Losses at the gene ends were 7 bases for V and 2 bases for J; bases not matched to a gene: 16. CDR3 in amino acids: CAIKLWDSLQTNTEAFF. DNA for the CDR3: TGTGCCATCAAGCTATGGGACAGCCTACAAACCAACACTGAAGCTTTCTTT.

This clone has only one observation. The junction departs from germline at one end; a sequencing error may be responsible. J is TRBJ1-2 and V is TRBV27; no clear D. Germline CDR1 is MNHEY and CDR2 is SMNVEV (reference sequence). This CDR3 is built from 13 residues. The CDR3 loop reads CASSLSQHSGYTF. The DNA of the CDR3 is TGTGCCAGCAGTTTATCTCAGCATTCAGGCTACACTTTC.

V usage is TRBV15 and J usage is TRBJ2-6, with D possibly being TRBD2 (5 bases). CDR1 is LNHNV and CDR2 is YYDKDF in the germline V gene (reference sequence). V gave up 6 bases and J gave up 2 bases, with 11 bases separating them. This CDR3 comprises 15 residues. For the CDR3, the DNA is TGTGCCACCAGACAAAGCGGTGCTGGGGCCAACGTCCTGACTTTC. Amino acid sequence: CATRQSGAGANVLTF.

The gene calls are TRBV29-1 and TRBJ2-3; possibly TRBD2 for D (5 bases). The CDR3 length is 14 residues. The germline V gene encodes CDR1 SQVTM and CDR2 ANQGSEA. The germline V and J ends were trimmed by 3 bases and 3 bases, with 13 bases remaining between them. The CDR3 loop is CSVDILGSTDTQYF. In nucleotides, the CDR3 is TGCAGCGTTGACATACTAGGGAGTACAGATACGCAGTATTTT.

The V and J genes are TRBV5-1 and TRBJ1-1, with a tentative D call TRBD1 (5 bases). V lost 3 bases and J 2 bases, leaving 11 bases between the germline ends. CDR3 length equals 14 residues. The germline V gene encodes CDR1 SGHRS and CDR2 YFSETQ. CDR3 sequence: CASSSDTLNTEAFF. CDR3 sequence (DNA): TGCGCCAGCAGCTCGGACACGCTTAACACTGAAGCTTTCTTT.

The sample holds one count of this clone. This rearrangement joins TRBV6-2 or TRBV6-3 to TRBJ2-1; D is undetermined. The CDR3 runs to 13 residues. With 2 bases removed from V and 8 bases from J, the gap between germline ends came to 10 bases. Germline CDR1 and CDR2: MNHEY and SVGEGT. The CDR3 DNA is TGTGCCAGCAGTTACCGGTCCCTACATGAGCAGTTCTTC. It is translated as CASSYRSLHEQFF.

The gene calls are TRBV30 and TRBJ2-1; D is unclear. The CDR3 contains 11 residues. V lost 3 bases and J lost 6, with 6 bases in between. Per germline, CDR1 GTSNPN and CDR2 SVGIG (reference sequence). CDR3 region: CAWRSGNEQFF. As DNA, the CDR3 is TGTGCCTGGAGGTCAGGCAATGAGCAGTTCTTC.

This chain uses TRBV12-5 with TRBJ2-5; no clear D gene. Germline lookup yields CDR1 LGHNT and CDR2 FRNRAP. CDR3 length equals 16 residues. V lost 1 base, J lost 5 bases, and 17 bases lay in between. CDR3 sequence reads: CASGLGHIKFGETQYF. The CDR3 coding sequence is TGTGCTAGTGGTTTGGGTCATATTAAGTTCGGGGAGACCCAGTACTTC.

The chain is built from TRBV12-3 or TRBV12-4 and TRBJ1-5; no clear D gene. This CDR3 has 13 amino acids. V lost 5 bases and J lost 4, with 9 bases in between. For the CDR3, the DNA is TGTGCCAGCAGTCCAACGGGAAATCAGCCCCAGCATTTT. Amino acids: CASSPTGNQPQHF.

The chain couples TRBV6-5 to TRBJ2-7; the D gene is possibly TRBD1 (6 bases). The germline V gene has CDR1 MNHEY and CDR2 SVGAGI. CDR3 length: 15 residues. The V and J ends lost 4 bases and 3 bases respectively, with 16 bases between them. The CDR3 DNA reads TGTGCCAGCAGTTTGGGCGGGCAGGGGCTCTACGAGCAGTACTTC. This sequence encodes CASSLGGQGLYEQYF.

The V call is TRBV18, the J call TRBJ1-4; D uncertain. V was trimmed by 4 bases and J by 0 bases, leaving 9 bases between them. This CDR3 contains 15 residues. Germline-derived CDR1 and CDR2 are KGHSH and LQKENI. CDR3 sequence: CASSHSFATNEKLFF. The CDR3, as DNA: TGTGCCAGCTCACACAGCTTTGCAACTAATGAAAAACTGTTTTTT.

This chain uses TRBV9 with TRBJ1-2; D gene unclear. V was shortened by 2 bases and J by 3 bases, with 8 bases between the two germline ends. This CDR3 has 13 amino acids. The germline CDR1 and CDR2 sequences are SGDLS and YYNGEE. In DNA form, the CDR3 reads TGTGCCAGCAGCGTCCTACGGGACTATGGCTACACCTTC. Residues: CASSVLRDYGYTF.

V gene TRBV6-5 combines with J gene TRBJ2-7; no clear D gene. Looked up from germline, CDR1 is MNHEY and CDR2 is SVGAGI. The CDR3 extends over 14 amino acids. V lost 0 bases and J lost 6, with 12 bases in between. The CDR3 protein is CASSYSRWPPEQYF. In DNA, the CDR3 is TGTGCCAGCAGTTACTCGAGGTGGCCTCCCGAGCAGTACTTC.

V gene TRBV15 combines with J gene TRBJ2-4; D is possibly TRBD1 (5 bases). Between the trimmed V and J ends, which lost 5 bases and 8 bases, there was a span of 19 bases. Germline V gene lookup returns CDR1 LNHNV and CDR2 YYDKDF (reference sequence). The CDR3 has 15 residues. The CDR3 DNA is TGTGCCACCAGCCGGACACCTTCGGCTTTGGACATTCAGTACTTC. Its translation: CATSRTPSALDIQYF.

The V call is TRBV19, the J call TRBJ1-5; 7 nucleotides align to TRBD1. The CDR3 totals 15 residues. Trimming removed 8 bases from V and 1 base from J; junction bases left unmatched: 8. Germline V gene lookup returns CDR1 LNHDA and CDR2 SQIVND (reference sequence). This CDR3 reads CASRQGLMSNQPQHF. CDR3 sequence (DNA): TGTGCCAGTCGACAGGGTTTGATGAGCAATCAGCCCCAGCATTTT.

The chain is built from TRBV18 and TRBJ1-5, with a tentative D call TRBD1 (5 bases). Germline CDR1 and CDR2: KGHSH and LQKENI. There are 15 residues in the CDR3. Trimming removed 2 bases at V and 2 bases at J, with 10 bases between. DNA for the CDR3: TGTGCCAGCTCACCAGGTATACAGGGCAATCAGCCCCAGCATTTT. Its translation: CASSPGIQGNQPQHF.

The chain combines TRBV11-2 with TRBJ2-7, with 7 positions matching TRBD1. V dropped 5 bases and J dropped 3; count of bases not matched to a gene: 10. This CDR3 spans 15 amino acids. The germline gives CDR1 SGHAT, CDR2 FQNNGV. CDR3 region: CASSRGTASGYEQYF. The CDR3 region has the DNA TGTGCCAGCAGCCGTGGGACAGCCTCGGGCTACGAGCAGTACTTC. The whole variable domain, filled in from reference TRBV11-2 and TRBJ2-7, reads EAGVAQSPRYKIIEKRQSVAFWCNPISGHATLYWYQQILGQGPKLLIQFQNNGVVDDSQLPKDRFSAERLKGVDSTLKIQPAKLEDSAVYLCASSRGTASGYEQYFGPGTRLTVT.

In nucleotides, the CDR3 is TGTGCCACCAGCACCCCGGAGCAAAGGACAGGGATAGATACGCAGTATTTT. Translated: CATSTPEQRTGIDTQYF. The rearrangement uses TRBV15 and TRBJ2-3, with 8 bases lining up with TRBD1. This CDR3 is built from 17 residues. The ends lost 4 bases at V and 5 bases at J; junction bases unmatched: 14. Germline CDR1 and CDR2: LNHNV and YYDKDF (reference sequence).

The chain uses TRBV29-1 and TRBJ1-4; TRBD1 is a possible D gene (6 bases). The V end lost 4 bases, the J end lost 0 bases, and 15 bases lay between the germline ends. Per the germline V gene, CDR1 is SQVTM and CDR2 is ANQGSEA. The CDR3 has 16 amino acids. The CDR3 spells CSVVLRQDATNEKLFF. The CDR3 DNA reads TGCAGCGTTGTACTTAGACAGGATGCAACTAATGAAAAACTGTTTTTT.

This chain connects TRBV28 to TRBJ2-2; the D is unclear. Per germline, CDR1 MDHEN and CDR2 SYDVKM. V lost 10 bases and J lost 2, with 17 bases in between. The CDR3 extends over 15 amino acids. The CDR3 sequence: CATMRLESNTGELFF. In DNA, the CDR3 is TGTGCCACCATGAGGCTAGAAAGTAACACCGGGGAGCTGTTTTTT.

In this sample, this clone turned up once. The chain uses TRBV30 and TRBJ2-2; D is possibly TRBD2 (5 bases). The V gene's germline CDR1 is GTSNPN and CDR2 SVGIG (reference sequence). Trimming cost V 0 bases and J 4 bases, with 12 bases left between them. CDR3 length equals 15 residues. CDR3 loop: CAWSVGRSGTGELFF. The CDR3 bases are TGTGCCTGGAGTGTTGGGCGGAGCGGCACCGGGGAGCTGTTTTTT.

The V gene is TRBV6-5, the J gene TRBJ1-1; possible D gene TRBD1, 5 bases. The V end was cut by 7 bases, the J end by 4 bases, with 16 bases between. The CDR3 has 14 residues. The germline CDR1 and CDR2 sequences are MNHEY and SVGAGI. The CDR3 spells CASMWGVGSTEAFF. The CDR3, as DNA: TGTGCCAGCATGTGGGGGGTCGGTAGCACTGAAGCTTTCTTT.

This rearrangement joins TRBV9 to TRBJ1-3; D remains ambiguous. V was trimmed by 3 bases and J by 8 bases, leaving 9 bases between them. The CDR3 consists of 12 residues. From germline, CDR1 is SGDLS and CDR2 YYNGEE. The CDR3 loop is CASSGTLDTIYF. In DNA, the CDR3 is TGTGCCAGCAGCGGGACTCTCGACACCATATATTTT.

This chain joins TRBV6-5 and TRBJ1-3; no clear D. Trimming removed 6 bases from V and 4 bases from J, with 16 bases in between. The CDR3 runs 15 residues. Looked up from germline, CDR1 is MNHEY and CDR2 is SVGAGI. The CDR3 DNA is TGTGCCAGCAGAGATCCTTTCGTCGCGGGAAACACCATATATTTT. Protein: CASRDPFVAGNTIYF.

The J gene is TRBJ1-2, the V gene TRBV7-6; 11 positions match TRBD1. The trim removed 1 base at V and 4 bases at J, leaving 2 bases unmatched. The CDR3 spans 15 residues. CDR1 SGHVS and CDR2 FNYEAQ come from the germline V gene. The CDR3 sequence is CASSLGGQGAYGYTF. The CDR3 DNA sequence: TGTGCCAGCAGCTTAGGAGGACAGGGGGCCTATGGCTACACCTTC.

The chain is built from TRBV27 and TRBJ2-7; TRBD2 might be the D (7 bases). The CDR3 is 14 amino acids. Trimming took off 8 bases at V and 4 bases at J, with 18 bases between the two ends. CDR1 and CDR2 (germline): MNHEY, SMNVEV (reference sequence). CDR3 loop: CASGGAPQLYEQYF. The CDR3 DNA reads TGTGCCAGCGGGGGGGCCCCCCAGCTTTACGAGCAGTACTTC.